The 22 T cell receptor beta chains listed next were all sequenced from one sample in a study of beta chain features in type 1 diabetes. Investigators reverse transcribed all isolated RNA, so they sequenced expressed TCRB transcripts. Produced via immunoSEQ multiplex PCR; TCRdb's table is partial and in-frame only. The sample consists of hundreds of thousands of clones, roughly 30% of them appearing once. Sequenced: naive CD4+ T cells from blood. The receptors come from a man aged 18-30 years in good health.

This clone was recorded a few times. This chain joins TRBV30 and TRBJ2-7, with 9 bases matching TRBD2. The CDR3 spans 15 residues. CDR1 and CDR2 (germline): GTSNPN, SVGIG (reference sequence). Losses at the gene ends were 4 bases for V and 3 bases for J; bases not matched to a gene: 10. The CDR3 nucleotides are TGTGCCTGGAAAAGAGCGGGAGGAGTATTCTACGAGCAGTACTTC. Translating it yields CAWKRAGGVFYEQYF.

This clone turned up a few times. This chain joins TRBV9 and TRBJ2-1; TRBD2 matches 8 bases. The CDR3 runs to 11 residues. Losses at the gene ends were 6 bases for V and 11 bases for J; bases not matched to a gene: 4. Germline-derived CDR1 and CDR2 are SGDLS and YYNGEE. CDR3 bases: TGTGCCAGCACCGCGGGGGGTCAGCAGTTCTTC. This sequence encodes CASTAGGQQFF.

As for this clone: Germline is not matched at one junction end, which may reflect a read error. The chain carries TRBV7-2 and TRBJ2-1, with a weak D call TRBD2 (5 bases). CDR1 and CDR2 from the germline V gene are SGHTA and FQGNSA. The CDR3 consists of 11 residues. This CDR3 reads CASSLADEQFF. The CDR3 DNA sequence: TGTGCCAGCAGCCTAGCAGATGAGCAGTTCTTC.

For this clone: The sample contains more than one DNA sequence encoding this CDR3. The chain has TRBV7-9 and TRBJ2-7; 7 bases align to TRBD1. The ends lost 5 bases at V and 3 bases at J; junction bases unmatched: 4. Germline CDR1 and CDR2: SEHNR and FQNEAQ (reference sequence). The CDR3 totals 13 residues. Written as DNA, the CDR3 is TGTGCCAGCAGCCTAAGGGACAGCTACGAGCAGTACTTC. Translated, it gives CASSLRDSYEQYF.

This clone was seen a few times. This chain uses TRBV25-1 with TRBJ1-2, with no clear D. Germline CDR1 is MGHDK and CDR2 is SYGVNS. CDR3 length equals 13 residues. Deletions cut 3 bases from V and 8 bases from J, with 13 bases between. This CDR3 reads CASSEAGRSGYTF. The CDR3, as DNA: TGTGCCAGCAGTGAGGCAGGCCGGTCCGGCTACACCTTC.

This clone was detected a few times. V and J are TRBV5-1 and TRBJ2-3; 10 nucleotides line up with TRBD2. The CDR3 runs 16 residues. From germline, CDR1 is SGHRS and CDR2 YFSETQ. J was trimmed by 2 bases and V by 1 base; bases with no gene match: 4. The CDR3 is CASSLRLAGVTDTQYF. The CDR3 nucleotides are TGCGCCAGCAGCTTGCGGCTAGCGGGAGTCACAGATACGCAGTATTTT.

V gene TRBV29-1 combines with J gene TRBJ1-1; 7 positions agree with TRBD1. This CDR3 has 13 residues. CDR1 is SQVTM, CDR2 ANQGSEA, per germline. Losses at the gene ends were 2 bases for V and 3 bases for J; bases not matched to a gene: 3. CDR3 amino acids: CSVERGQDTEAFF. For the CDR3, the DNA is TGCAGCGTTGAAAGGGGGCAGGACACTGAAGCTTTCTTT.

This chain connects TRBV25-1 to TRBJ1-2; D remains ambiguous. The V gene lost 4 bases and the J gene lost 8 bases, with 8 bases spanning the gap. The CDR3 has 11 amino acids. CDR1 and CDR2 from the germline V gene are MGHDK and SYGVNS. The CDR3, as DNA: TGTGCCAGCAGTGCCCCAATCGGCTACACCTTC. This codes for CASSAPIGYTF.

This clone was detected a few times. The J gene is TRBJ2-5, the V gene TRBV2; D unclear. Germline V lookup: CDR1 SNHLY, CDR2 FYNNEI. V shed 1 base and J shed 10 bases, with 13 bases lying between them. There are 13 residues in the CDR3. CDR3 protein: CASSEDVTQVQYF. CDR3 DNA: TGTGCCAGCAGTGAAGACGTCACCCAGGTCCAGTACTTC.

This clone turned up a few times. The chain links TRBV29-1 to TRBJ1-4, with D perhaps matching TRBD1 (5 bases). CDR1 SQVTM and CDR2 ANQGSEA come from the germline V gene. Trimming took off 0 bases at V and 5 bases at J, with 10 bases between the two ends. The CDR3 runs to 14 residues. The DNA of the CDR3 is TGCAGCGTTGAAGATACGGGGGGGAATGAAAAACTGTTTTTT. Translated, it gives CSVEDTGGNEKLFF.

The J gene is TRBJ2-5, the V gene TRBV30, with 9 bases identical to TRBD1. Germline V gene sequence: CDR1 GTSNPN, CDR2 SVGIG (reference sequence). CDR3 length equals 15 residues. Losses at the gene ends were 3 bases for V and 2 bases for J; bases not matched to a gene: 7. The CDR3 here is CAWSRGTGKQETQYF. The CDR3 coding sequence is TGTGCCTGGAGCCGTGGGACAGGGAAACAAGAGACCCAGTACTTC.

This clone was picked up a small number of times. The chain carries TRBV2 and TRBJ2-3; unclear D gene. CDR3 length equals 13 residues. In germline, CDR1 is SNHLY, CDR2 FYNNEI. V lost 5 bases and J 4 bases, leaving 10 bases between the germline ends. The CDR3 spells CASSLEAADTQYF. Written as DNA, the CDR3 is TGTGCCAGCAGTCTAGAGGCCGCAGATACGCAGTATTTT.

V and J are TRBV7-9 and TRBJ2-7; D not certain. Trimming took off 1 base at V and 2 bases at J, with 9 bases between the two ends. The CDR3 has 14 amino acids. Per germline, CDR1 SEHNR and CDR2 FQNEAQ (reference sequence). Here the CDR3 reads CASSLGTPPYEQYF. For the CDR3, the DNA is TGTGCCAGCAGCTTAGGGACGCCCCCCTACGAGCAGTACTTC.

The gene calls are TRBV7-2 and TRBJ2-7; 7 bases are a match to TRBD2. V lost 5 bases and J lost 3; bases outside the gene matches: 10. The CDR3 is 15 residues long. Germline V CDR1 and CDR2: SGHTA, FQGNSA. In DNA, the CDR3 is TGTGCCAGCAGCCTTAGCGGGCCATCCTTCTACGAGCAGTACTTC. Residues: CASSLSGPSFYEQYF.

This clone was picked up a small number of times. The rearrangement joins TRBV30 to TRBJ2-3, with D perhaps matching TRBD2 (6 bases). Germline V gene lookup returns CDR1 GTSNPN and CDR2 SVGIG (reference sequence). This CDR3 comprises 15 residues. The V end was cut by 4 bases, the J end by 0 bases, with 14 bases between. The CDR3 region has the DNA TGTGCCTGGAACCGGGACTCCCTTAGCACAGATACGCAGTATTTT. As protein: CAWNRDSLSTDTQYF.

The chain has TRBV5-4 and TRBJ1-1; D remains ambiguous. Germline assignment: CDR1 SGHNT and CDR2 YYREEE (reference sequence). Trimming stripped 4 bases from V and 1 base from J, with 11 bases between. The CDR3 consists of 14 residues. The CDR3 DNA follows: TGTGCCAGCAGCGGAGCCATCAGGAACACTGAAGCTTTCTTT. Amino acid sequence: CASSGAIRNTEAFF.

The sample holds a few counts of this clone. The chain recombines TRBV21-1 with TRBJ2-7. TRBV21-1 is listed as a pseudogene. CDR3 length: 14 residues. CDR3 DNA sequence: TGTGCCAGCAGCAAAGGAGGGGACGGATACGAGCAGTACTTC. Protein product: CASSKGGDGYEQYF.

This clone showed up just a few times. The chain links TRBV7-3 to TRBJ2-5, with TRBD1 as a possible D gene (5 bases). Germline values: CDR1 SGHTA, CDR2 FQGTGA. V lost 0 bases, J lost 2 bases, and 10 bases lay in between. The CDR3 is made up of 15 amino acids. The CDR3 reads CASSLTVGQQETQYF. The DNA of the CDR3 is TGTGCCAGCAGCTTAACGGTGGGGCAACAAGAGACCCAGTACTTC.

V gene TRBV5-4 combines with J gene TRBJ1-4; D not resolved. The CDR3 extends over 14 amino acids. The V gene's germline CDR1 is SGHNT and CDR2 YYREEE (reference sequence). The V end lost 3 bases, the J end lost 7 bases, and 13 bases lay between the germline ends. CDR3 sequence: CASSSLGAGEKLFF. CDR3 nucleotides: TGTGCCAGCAGCTCCTTGGGAGCGGGTGAAAAACTGTTTTTT. Full variable domain (rest looked up from reference TRBV5-4 and TRBJ1-4): ETGVTQSPTHLIKTRGQQVTLRCSSQSGHNTVSWYQQALGQGPQFIFQYYREEENGRGNFPPRFSGLQFPNYSSELNVNALELDDSALYLCASSSLGAGEKLFFGSGTQLSVL.

The V and J genes are TRBV29-1 and TRBJ2-1; D is unclear. The CDR3 covers 14 residues. CDR1 is SQVTM, CDR2 ANQGSEA, per germline. V was shortened by 4 bases and J by 4 bases, with 14 bases between the two germline ends. Here the CDR3 DNA reads TGCAGCGTTGTGAAAGATACTACATACAATGAGCAGTTCTTC. The encoded protein is CSVVKDTTYNEQFF.

The chain uses TRBV29-1 and TRBJ1-4; D not certain. The CDR3 is 12 residues long. V lost 1 base, J lost 7 bases, and 7 bases lay in between. The germline V gene encodes CDR1 SQVTM and CDR2 ANQGSEA. The CDR3 is CSVEGGSEKLFF. Here the CDR3 DNA reads TGCAGCGTTGAAGGAGGTAGTGAAAAACTGTTTTTT.

This clone was counted between two and nine times. This sequence joins TRBV30 and TRBJ2-2, with a weak D call TRBD2 (5 bases). Looked up from germline, CDR1 is GTSNPN and CDR2 is SVGIG (reference sequence). The CDR3 loop spans 15 amino acids. The V and J ends lost 3 bases and 3 bases respectively, with 14 bases between them. The chain's CDR3 is CAWRVPTSDTGELFF. CDR3 nucleotide sequence: TGTGCCTGGAGAGTCCCTACTAGTGACACCGGGGAGCTGTTTTTT.